The sequence of this T cell receptor beta chain was determined in a study of molecular identifiers for immune sequencing clone quantification (dated 2018 in TCRdb). Describing the broader study: For a replicate experiment, the RNA from either about 20,000 or 100,000 naive CD8 T cells was divided into five aliquots, and four of those aliquots went on to sequencing. The study was a methods study using CD8 T cells to benchmark molecular-identifier clustering-based TCR repertoire sequencing (MIDCIRS) and TCR RNA copy counting. General study outcomes and caveats: Modeling indicated about 3.1 TCR RNA copies recovered per cell, compared with about ten by digital PCR, which implies a capture efficiency of 25% to 35%. Naive libraries contained spiked-in Jurkat TCR RNA (approximately nine copies' worth), which is not part of the donor repertoire. Identical TCR molecules sharing a barcode could cause highly expanded clone sizes to be underestimated. In CMV-specific effector cells, over 99% of molecules were held by clones above 20 RNA copies, whereas under 1% of molecules were held by such clones in naive cells. Spiked-in Jurkat TCR RNA equivalent to a single cell was reported to be detectable even among 980,000 or so naive CD8 T cells. When barcode sub-clustering was left out, chimeric consensus sequences inflated TCR diversity, with chimeras reaching as high as 47%.

The germline V gene sets CDR1 to LGHNA and CDR2 to YSLEER. The CDR3 contains 17 residues, cysteine and phenylalanine counted. Of the read, only the CDR3 DNA is kept; its 51 bases are in frame from base 1. V and J are trimmed by 2 bases and 5 bases, and the gene matches miss 13 bases of the junction. This clonotype was observed at least ten times. Its recognized antigen is unknown. No clone much larger than this one lies a single base away; base qualities are absent. Naive CD8 T cell libraries were made from approximately 20,000 to 1,000,000 sorted cells using 10%, 30% or 50% of purified RNA. On a BD FACSAria II, naive CD8 T cells were FACS-sorted as CD8+CD4-CCR7+CD45RA+ and collected into RLT Plus buffer. Around 10 TCR copies' worth of Jurkat RNA were spiked into about 19,000-1,100,000 naive CD8 T cell samples to test detection sensitivity. CD8 T cells were enriched using RosetteSep CD8+ T Cell Enrichment Cocktail and Ficoll-Paque, and the enriched cells then underwent ACK red cell lysis.

The library was produced with PCR. These reads were obtained on an Illumina HiSeq 4000. Bulk TCR libraries were made following a previously described method, with the TCR primers given in Table S5. Purification of total RNA was performed with the Qiagen AllPrep DNA/RNA kit. Before analysis, reads from multiple sequencing runs of the same library were pooled. The authors' analysis ran thus. Reads were retained only if their TCR constant sequence matched exactly, and those retained reads were trimmed to 150 nt and grouped according to their 12-nt molecular barcodes. Reads inside each barcode group were sub-clustered using a 15% Levenshtein threshold, and a quality-weighted consensus sequence was constructed for each RNA molecule. Non-functional sequences were removed, as were lower-count sequences one edit away from another. On the basis of fitting two negative binomial distributions, barcode sub-clusters with fewer than 20% of the maximum read count were discarded. The public reads were reprocessed in TCRdb via fastp at Q25 and MiXCR, keeping in-frame beta chains. Rows merge per CDR3 protein into single entries with the most common DNA and genes. TCRdb, not the authors, supplied the V and J calls. The sample yields some 70,000 distinct CDR3 sequences; about a sixth were counted once. The ten largest clones represent approximately 1.5% of the sample.

The source material was naive CD8+ T cells from blood, with Jurkat cell RNA spiked in. Read against the paper, the sample's cell subset or site label means: FACS-sorted CD8+CD4-CCR7+CD45RA+ naive T cells. The chain joins TRBV4-3 to TRBJ2-3; a stretch of 7 junction bases matches TRBD2. The clonotype was recovered from a human donor in good health. Some libraries in this study had Jurkat cell RNA spiked in. The DNA reads TGCGCCAGCAGCCAAAAGGCTCCGCGGGAGTACGGAGATACGCAGTATTTT. This yields the protein CASSQKAPREYGDTQYF.